Sequencing of this T cell receptor beta chain was carried out in a study of regulatory T cells in long-lasting Graves disease. Study-wide background: Newly diagnosed Graves' patients took antithyroid drugs under 3 months. Study-wide results and caveats: Under persistent disease, TRBV28, TRBJ1-2 and TRBJ2-5 were used preferentially.

CDR3-region Arm-PCR and iRepertoire HTBI primers produced the TCR beta libraries. In TCRdb, the multiplex PCR reads were re-called with MiXCR into one record per CDR3 protein. Found here are about 220,000 distinct CDR3 sequences, 18% of them singletons; the top ten hold 22%. The length of the CDR3 is 18 residues. The V gene end was trimmed by 0 bases and the J gene end by 1 base; junction bases not matched to a gene: 10. Germline lookup yields CDR1 WNHNN and CDR2 SYGVQD (reference sequence). Indicated time point: newly diagnosed GD, antithyroid drugs for less than 3 months. PBMCs were the source of the RNA used for TCR sequencing. This clonotype was counted ten times or more. The antigen remains undetermined.

The material was peripheral blood mononuclear cells (PBMCs), obtained at new diagnosis, from a patient treated with antithyroid drugs. The clonotype comes from a female donor with Graves disease. The genes are TRBV10-1 and TRBJ2-7, with 9 bases lining up with TRBD2. CDR3: CASSESALAGQRSYEQYF. Written as DNA, the CDR3 is TGCGCCAGCAGTGAGTCGGCGCTAGCGGGGCAACGGTCCTACGAGCAGTACTTC.